The rows below give T cell receptor beta chains drawn from one sample of a study of blood T cell repertoires in COVID-19. The protocol was immunoSEQ multiplex PCR, while the TCRdb copy is restricted to in-frame clones and leaves out a portion. This table has 150,000 to 200,000 clones, over 70% appearing once. The sequencing sample was made of peripheral blood. Receptors originate from a man between 60 and 75 years old with active or convalescent COVID-19. The CDR3 runs from the conserved cysteine through the conserved F or W. D genes are given only for firm matches. Part of the rows lack a size; the others show once, few, many or a class for expanded clones.

v_call: TRBV19
clone_size: .
j_call: TRBJ2-1
d_call: .
cdr3_nt: TGTGCCAGTAGTCCCAAAGGGACTGCCGTACATGAGCAGTTCTTC
cdr3_aa: CASSPKGTAVHEQFF

v_call: TRBV19
clone_size: .
j_call: TRBJ2-3
d_call: .
cdr3_nt: TGTGCCAGTAGTTCGCGGCTAGCCTCCGATACGCAGTATTTT
cdr3_aa: CASSSRLASDTQYF

v_call: TRBV6-5
clone_size: .
j_call: TRBJ2-7
d_call: TRBD1
cdr3_nt: TGTGCCAGCAGTTGGGGACAGGGTTTTCGGGAGCAGTACTTC
cdr3_aa: CASSWGQGFREQYF

v_call: TRBV20-1
clone_size: .
j_call: TRBJ2-3
d_call: TRBD2
cdr3_nt: TGCAGTGCTAGTAGGGCGGGAGGTGATACAGATACGCAGTATTTT
cdr3_aa: CSASRAGGDTDTQYF

v_call: TRBV5-6
clone_size: .
j_call: TRBJ1-1
d_call: .
cdr3_nt: TGTGCCAGCAGTCTAGGTCTTGCCACTGAAGCTTTCTTT
cdr3_aa: CASSLGLATEAFF

v_call: TRBV9
clone_size: .
j_call: TRBJ2-5
d_call: TRBD1
cdr3_nt: TGTGCCAGCAGCATGGGACAGGGGCCGGAGACCCAGTACTTC
cdr3_aa: CASSMGQGPETQYF

v_call: TRBV19
clone_size: few
j_call: TRBJ1-4
d_call: TRBD1
cdr3_nt: TGTGCCAGCGCACGGACAGGGGGCAGGGCCGAACTGTTTTTT
cdr3_aa: CASARTGGRAELFF

v_call: TRBV30
clone_size: .
j_call: TRBJ2-5
d_call: .
cdr3_nt: TGTGCCTGGAACCCGACAGGTACCCCAGGGGAGACCCAGTACTTC
cdr3_aa: CAWNPTGTPGETQYF

v_call: TRBV28
clone_size: once
j_call: TRBJ2-2
d_call: TRBD1
cdr3_nt: TGTGCCAGCAGTCCCAGGGGGCCCAGGGGGACCGGGGAGCTGTTTTTT
cdr3_aa: CASSPRGPRGTGELFF

v_call: TRBV19
clone_size: .
j_call: TRBJ2-7
d_call: TRBD2
cdr3_nt: TGTGCCAGTAAACGGGCTAGCGGGCACAACGAGCAGTACTTC
cdr3_aa: CASKRASGHNEQYF

v_call: TRBV7-2
clone_size: .
j_call: TRBJ2-3
d_call: .
cdr3_nt: TGTGCCAGCAGCTCCCCGACAGTGGGGTATGCAGATACGCAGTATTTT
cdr3_aa: CASSSPTVGYADTQYF

v_call: TRBV5-1
clone_size: few
j_call: TRBJ1-2
d_call: TRBD1
cdr3_nt: TGCGCCAGCAGTCAGCCGGGACAGGGGGATAAAGATGGCTACACCTTC
cdr3_aa: CASSQPGQGDKDGYTF

v_call: TRBV7-2
clone_size: many
j_call: TRBJ1-1
d_call: TRBD1
cdr3_nt: TGTGCCAGCAGCTCGCCGGGACAGGGGAAAACTGAAGCTTTCTTT
cdr3_aa: CASSSPGQGKTEAFF

v_call: TRBV3-1/TRBV3-2
clone_size: .
j_call: TRBJ1-1
d_call: .
cdr3_nt: TGTGCCAGCAGCCAACCAGGCAGGGACACTGAAGCTTTCTTT
cdr3_aa: CASSQPGRDTEAFF

v_call: TRBV7-9
clone_size: .
j_call: TRBJ1-2
d_call: TRBD1
cdr3_nt: TGTGCCTTTCTAGGGGACAGGAAGGGACTTGGCTATGGCTACACCTTC
cdr3_aa: CAFLGDRKGLGYGYTF

v_call: TRBV5-1
clone_size: once
j_call: TRBJ1-2
d_call: .
cdr3_nt: TGCGCCAGCAGCTTTGAAGGGGATGGCTACACCTTC
cdr3_aa: CASSFEGDGYTF

v_call: TRBV5-1
clone_size: .
j_call: TRBJ1-4
d_call: .
cdr3_nt: TGCGCCAGCAGCTTGGAGGGACTAGAGGGTGAAAAACTGTTTTTT
cdr3_aa: CASSLEGLEGEKLFF

v_call: TRBV19
clone_size: .
j_call: TRBJ2-1
d_call: TRBD2
cdr3_nt: TGTGCCAGTAGTACCTTAATCGTGGGACTAGCGGCCAATGAGCAGTTCTTC
cdr3_aa: CASSTLIVGLAANEQFF

v_call: TRBV12-3/TRBV12-4
clone_size: .
j_call: TRBJ2-5
d_call: .
cdr3_nt: TGTGCCAGCACCGGGGGAGGCAGGGAGACCCAGTACTTC
cdr3_aa: CASTGGGRETQYF

v_call: TRBV7-8
clone_size: .
j_call: TRBJ2-5
d_call: TRBD2
cdr3_nt: TGTGCCAGCAGCTTGTCCGCGGGAGGGGAGACCCAGTACTTC
cdr3_aa: CASSLSAGGETQYF

v_call: TRBV14
clone_size: .
j_call: TRBJ2-7
d_call: .
cdr3_nt: TGTGCCAGCAGCCAAGTTGTAGCCGGGGAGCAGTACTTC
cdr3_aa: CASSQVVAGEQYF

v_call: TRBV9
clone_size: .
j_call: TRBJ2-2
d_call: .
cdr3_nt: TGTGCCAGCAGCGTAGCGGATTGGAGTAGTGCGGCCGGGGAGCTGTTTTTT
cdr3_aa: CASSVADWSSAAGELFF

v_call: TRBV27
clone_size: .
j_call: TRBJ2-7
d_call: .
cdr3_nt: TGTGCCAGCAGTCAGGGTTCCTACGAGCAGTACTTC
cdr3_aa: CASSQGSYEQYF

v_call: TRBV18
clone_size: .
j_call: TRBJ2-5
d_call: TRBD1
cdr3_nt: TGTGCCAGCTCACCGGGACAGGGGTACCAAGAGACCCAGTACTTC
cdr3_aa: CASSPGQGYQETQYF

v_call: TRBV5-6
clone_size: .
j_call: TRBJ2-1
d_call: TRBD1
cdr3_nt: TGTGCCAGCAGCTTATCAGGGACAGCATACAATGAGCAGTTCTTC
cdr3_aa: CASSLSGTAYNEQFF

v_call: TRBV5-5
clone_size: .
j_call: TRBJ1-2
d_call: .
cdr3_nt: TGTGCCAGCAGCTTGGGTCCTACACGGCGGGGCTACACCTTC
cdr3_aa: CASSLGPTRRGYTF

v_call: TRBV10-2
clone_size: few
j_call: TRBJ2-4
d_call: .
cdr3_nt: TGCGCCAGCAGGACAGGGGAGGGAAACATTCAGTACTTC
cdr3_aa: CASRTGEGNIQYF

v_call: TRBV7-3
clone_size: once
j_call: TRBJ1-1
d_call: .
cdr3_nt: TGTGCCAGCAGCATCCAGGAGAACACTGAAGCTTTCTTT
cdr3_aa: CASSIQENTEAFF

v_call: TRBV5-8
clone_size: .
j_call: TRBJ2-7
d_call: .
cdr3_nt: TGTGCCAGCAGCTCCCCTGGGAGCGGGCACTCCTACGAGCAGTACTTC
cdr3_aa: CASSSPGSGHSYEQYF

v_call: TRBV6-5
clone_size: .
j_call: TRBJ2-3
d_call: .
cdr3_nt: TGTGCCAGCAGGAACAGGGATACGCAGTATTTT
cdr3_aa: CASRNRDTQYF

v_call: TRBV7-2
clone_size: few
j_call: TRBJ1-1
d_call: .
cdr3_nt: TGTGCCAGCAGCTCCATCAGGGGGAACACTGAAGCTTTCTTT
cdr3_aa: CASSSIRGNTEAFF

v_call: TRBV9
clone_size: .
j_call: TRBJ2-2
d_call: .
cdr3_nt: TGTGCCAGCAGCGTCTTAGTCTCCGGGGAGCTGTTTTTT
cdr3_aa: CASSVLVSGELFF